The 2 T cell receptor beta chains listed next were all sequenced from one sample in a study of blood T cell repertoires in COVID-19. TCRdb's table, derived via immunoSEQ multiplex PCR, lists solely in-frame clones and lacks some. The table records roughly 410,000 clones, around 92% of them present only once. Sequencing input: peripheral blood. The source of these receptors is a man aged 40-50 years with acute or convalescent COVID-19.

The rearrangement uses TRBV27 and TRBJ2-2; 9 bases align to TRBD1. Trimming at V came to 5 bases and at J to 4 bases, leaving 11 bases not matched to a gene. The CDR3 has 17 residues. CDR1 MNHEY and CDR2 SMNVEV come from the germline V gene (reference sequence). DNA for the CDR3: TGTGCCAGCAGTCCCCTCCGGACAGGGGACCCCACCGGGGAGCTGTTTTTT. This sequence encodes CASSPLRTGDPTGELFF.

Here the CDR3 reads CASRPPAGLSGNTIYF. CDR3 sequence (DNA): TGTGCCAGCAGGCCTCCTGCGGGGTTGTCTGGAAACACCATATATTTT. The rearrangement joins TRBV28 to TRBJ1-3; D call uncertain. Trimming cost V 6 bases and J 1 base, with 16 bases left between them. Germline CDR1 is MDHEN and CDR2 is SYDVKM. The CDR3 totals 16 residues. Full variable domain (rest looked up from reference TRBV28 and TRBJ1-3): DVKVTQSSRYLVKRTGEKVFLECVQDMDHENMFWYRQDPGLGLRLIYFSYDVKMKEKGDIPEGYSVSREKKERFSLILESASTNQTSMYLCASRPPAGLSGNTIYFGEGSWLTVV.